This T cell receptor beta chain is drawn from a study of cytomegalovirus exposure and HLA in healthy donors. PCR employed 60 Vbeta and 13 Jbeta primers. Generated by immunoSEQ multiplex PCR, the TCRdb table keeps only in-frame clones and is missing some. The table records roughly 180,000 clones, 78% of them present only once. Overall study findings and caveats: Because they were indistinguishable, some V segments, including TRBV6-2 and TRBV6-3, were excluded. The study put 150 to 200 TCR beta chains on its list as cytomegalovirus-associated.

To note about this clone: Its antigen is unknown.

This CDR3 has 15 residues. Germline lookup yields CDR1 SGHRS and CDR2 YFSETQ. V dropped 4 bases and J dropped 0 bases, with 14 bases sitting between them. The source is a female donor in good health and CMV-seronegative. Sequencing was done on a sample of PBMCs. The rearrangement joins TRBV5-1 to TRBJ2-7, with a possible D match to TRBD1 (8 bases). CDR3 protein: CASSITGGVSYEQYF. For the CDR3, the DNA is TGCGCCAGCAGCATTACAGGGGGGGTCTCCTACGAGCAGTACTTC.